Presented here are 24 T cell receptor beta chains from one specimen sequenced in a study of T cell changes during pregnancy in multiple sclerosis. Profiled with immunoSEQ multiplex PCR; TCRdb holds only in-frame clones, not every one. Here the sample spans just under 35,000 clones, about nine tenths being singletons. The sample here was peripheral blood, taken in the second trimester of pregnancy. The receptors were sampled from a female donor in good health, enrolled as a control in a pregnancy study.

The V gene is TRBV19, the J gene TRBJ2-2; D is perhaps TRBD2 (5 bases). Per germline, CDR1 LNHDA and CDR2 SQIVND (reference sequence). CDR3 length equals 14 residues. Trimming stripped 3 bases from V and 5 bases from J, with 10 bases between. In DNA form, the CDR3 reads TGTGCCAGTAGTATGGTTCTAGCTACCGGGGAGCTGTTTTTT. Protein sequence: CASSMVLATGELFF. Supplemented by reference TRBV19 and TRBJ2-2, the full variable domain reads DGGITQSPKYLFRKEGQNVTLSCEQNLNHDAMYWYRQDPGQGLRLIYYSQIVNDFQKGDIAEGYSVSREKKESFPLTVTSAQKNPTAFYLCASSMVLATGELFFGEGSRLTVL.

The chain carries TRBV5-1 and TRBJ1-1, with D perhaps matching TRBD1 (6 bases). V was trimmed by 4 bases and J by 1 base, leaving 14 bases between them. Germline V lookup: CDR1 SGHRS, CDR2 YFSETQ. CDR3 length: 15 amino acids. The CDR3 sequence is CASSVVQGRNTEAFF. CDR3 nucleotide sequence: TGCGCCAGCAGCGTAGTTCAGGGGCGGAACACTGAAGCTTTCTTT.

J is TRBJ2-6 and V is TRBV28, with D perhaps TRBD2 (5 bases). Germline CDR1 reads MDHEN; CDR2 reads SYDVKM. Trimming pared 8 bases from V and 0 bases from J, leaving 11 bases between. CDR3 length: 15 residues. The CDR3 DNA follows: TGTGCCAGCGCAGGACTCATCTCTGGGGCCAACGTCCTGACTTTC. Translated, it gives CASAGLISGANVLTF.

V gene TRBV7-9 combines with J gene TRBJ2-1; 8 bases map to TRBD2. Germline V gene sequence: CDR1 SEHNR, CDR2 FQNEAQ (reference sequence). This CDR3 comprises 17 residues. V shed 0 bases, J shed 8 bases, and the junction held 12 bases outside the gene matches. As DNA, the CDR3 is TGTGCCAGCAGCTTAGCGCGGGGGACTAGGTGGGTCGATGAGCAGTTCTTC. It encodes CASSLARGTRWVDEQFF.

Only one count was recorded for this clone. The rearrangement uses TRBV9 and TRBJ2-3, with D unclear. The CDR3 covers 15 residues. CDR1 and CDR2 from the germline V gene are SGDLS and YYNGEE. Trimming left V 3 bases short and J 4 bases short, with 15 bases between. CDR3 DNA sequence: TGTGCCAGCAGCGCCGGAAGCGACGGCGCAGATACGCAGTATTTT. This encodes CASSAGSDGADTQYF.

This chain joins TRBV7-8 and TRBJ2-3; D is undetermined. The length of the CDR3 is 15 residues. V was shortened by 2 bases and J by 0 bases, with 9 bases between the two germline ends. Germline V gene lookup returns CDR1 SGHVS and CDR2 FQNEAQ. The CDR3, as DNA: TGTGCCAGCAGCTTATCCAGGCCGAGCACAGATACGCAGTATTTT. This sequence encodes CASSLSRPSTDTQYF.

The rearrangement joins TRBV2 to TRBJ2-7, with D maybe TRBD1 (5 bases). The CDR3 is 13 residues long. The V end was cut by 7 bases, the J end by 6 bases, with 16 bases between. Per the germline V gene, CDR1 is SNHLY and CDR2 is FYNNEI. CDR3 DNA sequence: TGTGCCAGCAATTACAGGAGTCTCGGCGAGCAGTACTTC. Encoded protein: CASNYRSLGEQYF.

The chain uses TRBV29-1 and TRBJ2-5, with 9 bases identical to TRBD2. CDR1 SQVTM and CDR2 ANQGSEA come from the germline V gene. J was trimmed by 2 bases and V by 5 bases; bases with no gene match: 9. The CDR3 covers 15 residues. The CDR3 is CSVKVTSGHQETQYF. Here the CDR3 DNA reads TGCAGCGTTAAGGTCACTAGCGGGCATCAAGAGACCCAGTACTTC.

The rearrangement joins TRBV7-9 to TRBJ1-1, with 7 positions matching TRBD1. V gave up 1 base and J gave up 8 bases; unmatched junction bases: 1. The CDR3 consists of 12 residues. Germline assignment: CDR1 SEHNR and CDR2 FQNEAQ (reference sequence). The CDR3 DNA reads TGTGCCAGCAGCTTAGAGGACAGGGAAGCTTTCTTT. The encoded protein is CASSLEDREAFF.

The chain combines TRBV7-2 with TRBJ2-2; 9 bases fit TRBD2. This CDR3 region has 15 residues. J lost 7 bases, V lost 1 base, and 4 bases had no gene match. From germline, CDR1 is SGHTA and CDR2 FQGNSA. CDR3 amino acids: CASSLGGRASGELFF. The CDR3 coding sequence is TGTGCCAGCAGCTTAGGCGGGAGGGCAAGCGGGGAGCTGTTTTTT. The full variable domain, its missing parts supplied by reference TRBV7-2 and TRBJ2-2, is GAGVSQSPSNKVTEKGKDVELRCDPISGHTALYWYRQSLGQGLEFLIYFQGNSAPDKSGLPSDRFSAERTGGSVSTLTIQRTQQEDSAVYLCASSLGGRASGELFFGEGSRLTVL.

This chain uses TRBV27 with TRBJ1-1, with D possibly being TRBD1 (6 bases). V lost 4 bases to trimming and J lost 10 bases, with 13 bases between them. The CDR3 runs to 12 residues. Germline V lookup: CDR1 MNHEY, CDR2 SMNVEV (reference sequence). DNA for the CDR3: TGTGCCAGCAGTTCACACAGGGAAGGAGCTTTCTTT. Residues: CASSSHREGAFF.

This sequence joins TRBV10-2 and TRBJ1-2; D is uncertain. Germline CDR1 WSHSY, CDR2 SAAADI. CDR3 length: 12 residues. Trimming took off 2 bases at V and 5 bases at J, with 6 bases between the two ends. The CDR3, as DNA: TGCGCCAGCAGTGAGGGCAGATATGGCTACACCTTC. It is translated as CASSEGRYGYTF.

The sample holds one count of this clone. CDR3 amino acids: CASTTGQGGAEQYF. The CDR3 DNA follows: TGTGCCAGCACCACCGGACAGGGGGGCGCCGAGCAGTACTTC. V and J are TRBV28 and TRBJ2-7; 10 bases are shared with TRBD1. In germline, CDR1 is MDHEN, CDR2 SYDVKM. This CDR3 contains 14 residues. Trimming took 7 bases from V and 6 from J; bases not matched to a gene: 9.

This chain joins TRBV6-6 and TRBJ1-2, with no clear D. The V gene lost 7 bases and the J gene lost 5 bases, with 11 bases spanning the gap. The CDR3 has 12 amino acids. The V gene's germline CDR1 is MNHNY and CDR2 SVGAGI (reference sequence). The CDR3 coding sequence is TGTGCCAGCACTCTAACCGGGTATGGCTACACCTTC. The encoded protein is CASTLTGYGYTF.

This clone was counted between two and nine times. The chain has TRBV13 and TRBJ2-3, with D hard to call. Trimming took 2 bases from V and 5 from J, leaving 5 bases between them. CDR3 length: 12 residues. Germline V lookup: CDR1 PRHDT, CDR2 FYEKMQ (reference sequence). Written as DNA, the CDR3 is TGTGCCAGCAGCTTAACGGGAGATACGCAGTATTTT. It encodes CASSLTGDTQYF.

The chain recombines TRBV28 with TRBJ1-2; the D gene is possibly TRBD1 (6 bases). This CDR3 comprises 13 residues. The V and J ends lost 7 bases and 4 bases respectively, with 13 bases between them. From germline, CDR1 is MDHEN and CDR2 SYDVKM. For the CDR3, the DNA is TGTGCCAGCACCCCCTCGGACAGCTATGGCTACACCTTC. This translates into CASTPSDSYGYTF.

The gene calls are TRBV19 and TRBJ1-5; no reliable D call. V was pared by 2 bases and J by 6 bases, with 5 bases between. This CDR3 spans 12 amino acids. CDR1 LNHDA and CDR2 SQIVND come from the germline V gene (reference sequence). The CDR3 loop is CASSILSQPQHF. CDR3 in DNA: TGTGCCAGTAGTATACTCAGTCAGCCCCAGCATTTT. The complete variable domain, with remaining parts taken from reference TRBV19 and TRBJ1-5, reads DGGITQSPKYLFRKEGQNVTLSCEQNLNHDAMYWYRQDPGQGLRLIYYSQIVNDFQKGDIAEGYSVSREKKESFPLTVTSAQKNPTAFYLCASSILSQPQHFGDGTRLSIL.

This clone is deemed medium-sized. The CDR3 loop is CASRSNLGRSGNTIYF. Written as DNA, the CDR3 is TGTGCCAGCAGATCTAACCTCGGGAGATCTGGAAACACCATATATTTT. The chain employs TRBV28 and TRBJ1-3; D ambiguous. Germline assignment: CDR1 MDHEN and CDR2 SYDVKM. V lost 6 bases, J lost 1 base, and 16 bases lay in between. The CDR3 sequence is 16 residues long.

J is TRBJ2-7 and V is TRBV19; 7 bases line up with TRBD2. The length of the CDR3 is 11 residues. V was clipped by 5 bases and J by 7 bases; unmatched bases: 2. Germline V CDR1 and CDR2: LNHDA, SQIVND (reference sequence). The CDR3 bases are TGTGCCAGTAGTTGGGGGGGAGAGCAGTACTTC. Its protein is CASSWGGEQYF.

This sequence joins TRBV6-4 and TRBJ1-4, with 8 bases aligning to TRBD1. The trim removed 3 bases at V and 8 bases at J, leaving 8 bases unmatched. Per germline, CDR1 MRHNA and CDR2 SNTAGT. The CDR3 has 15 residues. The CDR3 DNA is TGTGCCAGCAGTGATCAGGACAGGGTATACGAAAAACTGTTTTTT. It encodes CASSDQDRVYEKLFF.

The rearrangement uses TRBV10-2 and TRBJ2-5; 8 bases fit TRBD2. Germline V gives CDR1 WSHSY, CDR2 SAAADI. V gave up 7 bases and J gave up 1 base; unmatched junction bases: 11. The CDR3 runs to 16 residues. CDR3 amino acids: CASKRMGTRPQETQYF. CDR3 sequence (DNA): TGCGCCAGCAAGAGAATGGGGACTAGACCCCAAGAGACCCAGTACTTC.

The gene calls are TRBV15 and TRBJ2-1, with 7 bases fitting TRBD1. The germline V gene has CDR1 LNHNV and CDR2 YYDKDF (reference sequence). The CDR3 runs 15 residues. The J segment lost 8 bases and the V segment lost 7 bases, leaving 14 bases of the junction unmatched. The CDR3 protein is CATKTGMSAGDEQFF. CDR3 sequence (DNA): TGTGCCACCAAGACAGGGATGTCTGCAGGGGATGAGCAGTTCTTC.

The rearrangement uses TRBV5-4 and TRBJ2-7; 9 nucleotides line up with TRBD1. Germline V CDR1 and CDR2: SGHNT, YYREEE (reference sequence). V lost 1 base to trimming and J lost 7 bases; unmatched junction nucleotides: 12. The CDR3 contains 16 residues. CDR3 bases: TGTGCCAGCAGCTTGCTCTGGGACAGGGAGCTCGGTGAGCAGTACTTC. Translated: CASSLLWDRELGEQYF. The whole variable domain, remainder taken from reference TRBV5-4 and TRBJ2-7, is ETGVTQSPTHLIKTRGQQVTLRCSSQSGHNTVSWYQQALGQGPQFIFQYYREEENGRGNFPPRFSGLQFPNYSSELNVNALELDDSALYLCASSLLWDRELGEQYFGPGTRLTVT.

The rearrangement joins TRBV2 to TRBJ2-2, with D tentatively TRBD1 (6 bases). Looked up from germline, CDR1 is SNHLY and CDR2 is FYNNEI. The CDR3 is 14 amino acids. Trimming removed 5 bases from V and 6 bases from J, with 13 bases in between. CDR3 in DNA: TGTGCCAGCAGTATTATACAGGGTGCCGGGGAGCTGTTTTTT. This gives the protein CASSIIQGAGELFF.